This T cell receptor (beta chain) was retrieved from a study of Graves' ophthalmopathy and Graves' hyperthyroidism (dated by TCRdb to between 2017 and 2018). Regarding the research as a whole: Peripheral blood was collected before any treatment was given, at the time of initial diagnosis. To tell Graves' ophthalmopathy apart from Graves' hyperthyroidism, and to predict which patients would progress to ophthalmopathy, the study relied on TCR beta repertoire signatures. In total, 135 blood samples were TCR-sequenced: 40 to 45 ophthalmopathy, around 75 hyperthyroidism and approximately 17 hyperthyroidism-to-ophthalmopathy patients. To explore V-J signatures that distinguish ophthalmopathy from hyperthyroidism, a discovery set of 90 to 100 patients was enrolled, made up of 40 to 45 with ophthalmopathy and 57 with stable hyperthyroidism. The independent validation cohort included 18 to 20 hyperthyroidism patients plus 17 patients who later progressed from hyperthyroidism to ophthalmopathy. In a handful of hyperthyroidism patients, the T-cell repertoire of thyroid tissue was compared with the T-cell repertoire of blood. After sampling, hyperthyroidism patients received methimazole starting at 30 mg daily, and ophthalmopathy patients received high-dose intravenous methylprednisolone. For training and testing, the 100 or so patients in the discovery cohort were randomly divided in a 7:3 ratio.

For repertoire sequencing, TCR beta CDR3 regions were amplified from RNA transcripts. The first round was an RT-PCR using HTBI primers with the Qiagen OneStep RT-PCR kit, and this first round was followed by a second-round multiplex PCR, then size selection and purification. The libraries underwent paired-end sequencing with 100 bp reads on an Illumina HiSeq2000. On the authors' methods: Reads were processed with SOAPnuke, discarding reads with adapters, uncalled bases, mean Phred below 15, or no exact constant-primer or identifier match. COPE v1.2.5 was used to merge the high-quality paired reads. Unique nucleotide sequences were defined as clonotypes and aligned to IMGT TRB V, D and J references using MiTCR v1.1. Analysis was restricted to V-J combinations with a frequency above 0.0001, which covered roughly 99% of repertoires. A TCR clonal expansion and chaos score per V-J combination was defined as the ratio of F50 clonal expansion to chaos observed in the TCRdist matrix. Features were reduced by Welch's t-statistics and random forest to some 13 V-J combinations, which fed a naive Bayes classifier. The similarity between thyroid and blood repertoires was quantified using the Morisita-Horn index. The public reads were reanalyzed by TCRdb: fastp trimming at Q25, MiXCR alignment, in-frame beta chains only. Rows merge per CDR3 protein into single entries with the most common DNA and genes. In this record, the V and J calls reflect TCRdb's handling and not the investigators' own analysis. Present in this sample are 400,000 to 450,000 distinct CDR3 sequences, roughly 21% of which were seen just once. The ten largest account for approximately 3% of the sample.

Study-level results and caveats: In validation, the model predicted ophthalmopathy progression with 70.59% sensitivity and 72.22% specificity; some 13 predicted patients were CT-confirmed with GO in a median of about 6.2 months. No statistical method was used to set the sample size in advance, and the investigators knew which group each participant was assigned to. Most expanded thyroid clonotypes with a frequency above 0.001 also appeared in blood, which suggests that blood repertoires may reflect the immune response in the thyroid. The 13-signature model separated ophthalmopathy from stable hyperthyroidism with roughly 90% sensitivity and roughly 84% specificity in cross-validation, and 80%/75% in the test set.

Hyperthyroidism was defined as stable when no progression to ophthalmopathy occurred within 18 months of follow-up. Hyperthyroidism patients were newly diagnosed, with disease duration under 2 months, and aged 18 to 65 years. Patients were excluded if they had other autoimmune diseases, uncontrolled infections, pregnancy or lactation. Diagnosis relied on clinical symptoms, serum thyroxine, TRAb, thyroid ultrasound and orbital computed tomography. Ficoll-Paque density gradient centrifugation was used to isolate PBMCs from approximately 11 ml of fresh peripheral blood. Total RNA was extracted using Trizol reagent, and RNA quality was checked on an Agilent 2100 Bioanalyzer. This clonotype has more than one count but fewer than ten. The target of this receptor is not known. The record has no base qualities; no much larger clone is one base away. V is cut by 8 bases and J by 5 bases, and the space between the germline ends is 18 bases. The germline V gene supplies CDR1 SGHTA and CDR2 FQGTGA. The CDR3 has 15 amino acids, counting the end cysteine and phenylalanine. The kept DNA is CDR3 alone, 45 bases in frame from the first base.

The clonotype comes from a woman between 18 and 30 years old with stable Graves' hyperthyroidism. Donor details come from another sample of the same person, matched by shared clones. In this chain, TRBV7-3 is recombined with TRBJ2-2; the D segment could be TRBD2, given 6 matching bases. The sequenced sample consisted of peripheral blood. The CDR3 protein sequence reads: CASRLDIGGTGELFF. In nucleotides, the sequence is TGTGCCAGCCGCCTTGACATTGGAGGGACCGGGGAGCTGTTTTTT.